The next 28 T cell receptor beta chains were all read from a single sample in a study of blood T cell repertoires in COVID-19. Repertoires were generated with immunoSEQ multiplex PCR, while TCRdb's copy carries only in-frame clones and drops some. In the table there are roughly 26,000 clones, 80% to 95% of which are singletons. Sequences were obtained from peripheral blood. Receptors were obtained from a human donor in a cohort sampled during active COVID-19.

In this sample, this clone turned up once. This chain links TRBV27 with TRBJ2-7, with TRBD1 matching 9 bases. The length of the CDR3 is 16 residues. Trimming at V came to 6 bases and at J to 5 bases, leaving 14 bases not matched to a gene. The germline gives CDR1 MNHEY, CDR2 SMNVEV (reference sequence). CDR3 DNA: TGTGCCAGCAGGCTATCCGGGACAGGGTATTTCGACGAGCAGTACGTC. Amino acid sequence: CASRLSGTGYFDEQYV.

CDR3 region: CASSAQVVGEAFF. CDR3 bases: TGTGCCAGCAGCGCACAGGTGGTTGGTGAAGCTTTCTTT. V is TRBV7-3 and J is TRBJ1-1, with D maybe TRBD1 (5 bases). V gave up 5 bases and J gave up 7 bases, with 14 bases separating them. CDR1 is SGHTA, CDR2 FQGTGA, per germline. This CDR3 is built from 13 residues.

V is TRBV7-3 and J is TRBJ2-2, with 7 nucleotides matching TRBD1. The germline V gene has CDR1 SGHTA and CDR2 FQGTGA. Trimming removed 1 base from V and 4 bases from J; junction bases left unmatched: 3. There are 15 residues in the CDR3. The CDR3 DNA sequence: TGTGCCAGCAGCTTAAACAGGGGTGGCACCGGGGAGCTGTTTTTT. Its translation is CASSLNRGGTGELFF. The full variable domain, with the rest looked up from reference TRBV7-3 and TRBJ2-2, is GAGVSQTPSNKVTEKGKYVELRCDPISGHTALYWYRQSLGQGPEFLIYFQGTGAADDSGLPNDRFFAVRPEGSVSTLKIQRTERGDSAVYLCASSLNRGGTGELFFGEGSRLTVL.

This chain links TRBV18 with TRBJ2-7, with TRBD1 matching 10 bases. CDR1 is KGHSH and CDR2 is LQKENI in the germline V gene. V lost 2 bases and J lost 6; bases outside the gene matches: 7. There are 15 residues in the CDR3. This CDR3 reads CASSPGTGVGGEQYV. CDR3 nucleotides: TGTGCCAGCTCACCAGGGACAGGGGTCGGCGGCGAGCAGTACGTC.

The V gene is TRBV28, the J gene TRBJ1-2; D gene ambiguous. With 5 bases removed from V and 4 bases from J, the gap between germline ends came to 23 bases. The germline V gene encodes CDR1 MDHEN and CDR2 SYDVKM. The CDR3 is made up of 17 amino acids. As DNA, the CDR3 is TGTGCCAGCAGTCCCCTGGACTTCGTGAGGAAATTCTATGGCTACACCTTC. Translating gives CASSPLDFVRKFYGYTF.

The table lists this clone with a count of one. The V call is TRBV2, the J call TRBJ1-2, with 9 nucleotides matching TRBD1. The CDR3 totals 12 residues. J was trimmed by 8 bases and V by 9 bases; bases with no gene match: 7. Germline CDR1 SNHLY, CDR2 FYNNEI. Here the CDR3 reads CASQDTGGGYTF. The CDR3 bases are TGTGCCAGTCAAGATACAGGGGGCGGCTACACCTTC. The complete variable domain, with remaining parts taken from reference TRBV2 and TRBJ1-2, reads EPEVTQTPSHQVTQMGQEVILRCVPISNHLYFYWYRQILGQKVEFLVSFYNNEISEKSEIFDDQFSVERPDGSNFTLKIRSTKLEDSAMYFCASQDTGGGYTFGSGTRLTVV.

The chain has TRBV9 and TRBJ2-7; D may be TRBD2 (5 bases). Deletions cut 4 bases from V and 6 bases from J, with 14 bases between. Germline-derived CDR1 and CDR2 are SGDLS and YYNGEE. The CDR3 totals 13 residues. The CDR3 nucleotides read TGTGCCAGCAGCCCTAACCCGGGAACCGAGCAGTACTTC. As protein: CASSPNPGTEQYF.

The chain carries TRBV5-4 and TRBJ1-1; 9 nucleotides align to TRBD1. V shed 3 bases, J shed 4 bases, and the junction held 7 bases outside the gene matches. Germline V gene data show CDR1 as SGHNT and CDR2 as YYREEE (reference sequence). This CDR3 is built from 15 residues. In DNA, the CDR3 is TGTGCCAGCAGCTCGATGGGACAGGGTCGCACTGAAGCTTTCTTT. Protein product: CASSSMGQGRTEAFF.

This chain joins TRBV3-1 (or the pseudogene TRBV3-2) and TRBJ1-3; D remains unclear. V was trimmed by 0 bases and J by 1 base, leaving 4 bases between them. Germline loops: CDR1 LGHDT, CDR2 YNNKEL (reference sequence). This CDR3 comprises 14 residues. The CDR3 is CASSQDSSGNTIYF. The CDR3 DNA follows: TGTGCCAGCAGCCAAGACAGTTCTGGAAACACCATATATTTT.

The chain has TRBV3-1 (or the pseudogene TRBV3-2) and TRBJ2-7; the D gene is possibly TRBD1 (5 bases). V lost 1 base, J lost 10 bases, and 14 bases lay in between. The CDR3 is 13 residues long. Germline V CDR1 and CDR2: LGHDT, YNNKEL (reference sequence). The CDR3, as DNA: TGTGCCAGCAGCCAAGTGGCTGGGGCGTATCAGTACGTC. This encodes CASSQVAGAYQYV.

The gene calls are TRBV5-1 and TRBJ2-7; D ambiguous. Trimming took off 0 bases at V and 6 bases at J, with 13 bases between the two ends. This CDR3 spans 14 amino acids. Germline assignment: CDR1 SGHRS and CDR2 YFSETQ. Written as DNA, the CDR3 is TGCGCCAGCAGCTTGGATGGCCAAGGCGGCGAGCAGTACTTC. Its translation is CASSLDGQGGEQYF.

CDR3: CASSLGPDAGSQHF. Here the CDR3 DNA reads TGTGCCAGCAGCTTAGGGCCCGATGCAGGGTCGCAGCATTTT. The chain joins TRBV7-2 to TRBJ1-5, with a weak D call TRBD1 (5 bases). Germline CDR1 SGHTA, CDR2 FQGNSA. There are 14 residues in the CDR3. The V gene lost 1 base and the J gene lost 13 bases, with 17 bases spanning the gap.

The chain carries TRBV20-1 and TRBJ1-5, with D uncertain. With 4 bases removed from V and 3 bases from J, the gap between germline ends came to 22 bases. The germline CDR1 and CDR2 sequences are DFQATT and SNEGSKA (reference sequence). The CDR3 has 17 residues. CDR3 DNA sequence: TGCAGTGCTACTGAGACACCCACCACATTTTCCAATCAGCCCCAGCATTTT. Its translation: CSATETPTTFSNQPQHF.

This clone was picked up one time. This chain joins TRBV11-2 and TRBJ2-3; D is unclear. Germline CDR1 SGHAT, CDR2 FQNNGV. Trimming took off 5 bases at V and 4 bases at J, with 10 bases between the two ends. This CDR3 is 13 amino acids long. For the CDR3, the DNA is TGTGCCAGCAGCCCCTCCTGGCCAGATACGCAGTATTTT. It yields the protein CASSPSWPDTQYF.

The genes are TRBV12-5 and TRBJ1-5; D is ambiguous. Germline V gene lookup returns CDR1 LGHNT and CDR2 FRNRAP. Trimming took 6 bases from V and 3 from J, leaving 3 bases between them. CDR3 length: 11 amino acids. The CDR3 spells CASGYNQPQHF. For the CDR3, the DNA is TGTGCTAGTGGCTACAATCAGCCCCAGCATTTT.

CDR3 sequence: CASSPLRLAGGQETQYF. CDR3 DNA: TGTGCCAGCAGCCCTCTCCGACTAGCGGGGGGTCAAGAGACCCAGTACTTC. The rearrangement uses TRBV14 and TRBJ2-5; 13 nucleotides match TRBD2. Germline CDR1 is SGHDN and CDR2 is FVKESK. This CDR3 region has 17 residues. The junction had 7 bases not matched to a gene; V was cut back by 4 bases and J by 2 bases.

The rearrangement uses TRBV7-5 and TRBJ2-7; the table assigns TRBD2, which was not confirmed against the DNA. TRBV7-5 is a documented pseudogene. This CDR3 comprises 19 residues. Here the CDR3 DNA reads TGTGTCAGAAGACCAAAACGGAGGAACCCAAGCTCAAGCTCCTACGAGCAGTACGTC. As protein: CVRRPKRRNPSSSSYEQYV.

The chain carries TRBV6-5 and TRBJ2-7; D is unresolved. The CDR3 is 13 residues long. Germline V gives CDR1 MNHEY, CDR2 SVGAGI. Between the trimmed V and J ends, which lost 5 bases and 0 bases, there was a span of 8 bases. For the CDR3, the DNA is TGTGCCAGCAGTAGAGAAATCTCCTACGAGCAGTACTTC. Translated: CASSREISYEQYF.

The CDR3 region is CASSLFGQGNYETQYF. CDR3 sequence (DNA): TGTGCCAGCAGTTTATTCGGGCAGGGAAATTATGAGACCCAGTACTTC. The genes are TRBV27 and TRBJ2-5; possibly TRBD1 for D (5 bases). CDR3 size: 16 residues. The V and J ends lost 1 base and 5 bases respectively, with 17 bases between them. Germline CDR1 is MNHEY and CDR2 is SMNVEV (reference sequence).

V is TRBV5-1 and J is TRBJ2-5; the match to TRBD1 covers 8 bases. CDR1 and CDR2 (germline): SGHRS, YFSETQ. Trimming cost V 3 bases and J 4 bases; bases outside gene matches: 8. The CDR3 covers 15 residues. Written as DNA, the CDR3 is TGCGCCAGCAGCTCACTGGACAGGGATGGAGAGACCCAGTACTTC. Protein sequence: CASSSLDRDGETQYF.

The chain employs TRBV18 and TRBJ1-1, with 8 positions matching TRBD1. The V segment lost 10 bases and the J segment 3 bases; nucleotides outside the gene matches: 13. Looked up from germline, CDR1 is KGHSH and CDR2 is LQKENI. CDR3 size: 15 residues. Here the CDR3 DNA reads TGTGCCACACAGCCCTCAGGGGGCGATTACACTGAAGCTTTCTTT. Protein sequence: CATQPSGGDYTEAFF.

The rearrangement joins TRBV10-3 to TRBJ1-5, with TRBD1 identical over 7 bases. Germline lookup yields CDR1 ENHRY and CDR2 SYGVKD. Trimming took 5 bases from V and 4 from J; bases not matched to a gene: 5. This CDR3 has 14 amino acids. The chain's CDR3 is CAISSGTENQPQHF. The CDR3 DNA sequence: TGTGCCATCAGTTCCGGGACAGAGAATCAGCCCCAGCATTTT.

The chain combines TRBV13 with TRBJ1-5, with unresolved D. Trimming left V 3 bases short and J 9 bases short, with 9 bases between. Per germline, CDR1 PRHDT and CDR2 FYEKMQ (reference sequence). The CDR3 is 12 amino acids. The CDR3 reads CASSLGRGPQHF. Here the CDR3 DNA reads TGTGCCAGCAGCTTGGGCCGGGGGCCCCAGCATTTT. Based on the CDR3 plus reference TRBV13 and TRBJ1-5, the full variable domain is AAGVIQSPRHLIKEKRETATLKCYPIPRHDTVYWYQQGPGQDPQFLISFYEKMQSDKGSIPDRFSAQQFSDYHSELNMSSLELGDSALYFCASSLGRGPQHFGDGTRLSIL.

About this clone: Sequence at one end of the junction differs from germline and may be a read error. The J gene is TRBJ1-2, the V gene TRBV6-5; D might be TRBD1 (6 bases). Germline assignment: CDR1 MNHEY and CDR2 SVGAGI. This CDR3 has 11 residues. CDR3 nucleotides: TGTGCCAGCAGTTACGCGGGCCAGGGGCACTTC. Protein sequence: CASSYAGQGHF.

The genes are TRBV19 and TRBJ1-3; 7 bases are a match to TRBD1. CDR1 and CDR2 (germline): LNHDA, SQIVND (reference sequence). Trimming removed 3 bases from V and 2 bases from J; junction bases left unmatched: 4. CDR3 length equals 15 residues. CDR3 DNA: TGTGCCAGTAGTATCCACAGGGGACCTGGAAACACCATATATTTT. It encodes CASSIHRGPGNTIYF.

This clone was found a few times. This chain links TRBV27 with TRBJ1-5, with a possible D match to TRBD1 (5 bases). Germline V gene sequence: CDR1 MNHEY, CDR2 SMNVEV (reference sequence). This CDR3 spans 13 amino acids. The V end lost 6 bases, the J end lost 3 bases, and 9 bases lay between the germline ends. CDR3 nucleotide sequence: TGTGCCAGCAGGCGACAGTTCAATCAGCCCCAGCATTTT. Translating gives CASRRQFNQPQHF.

The chain is built from TRBV18 and TRBJ2-5; 8 positions agree with TRBD1. V was clipped by 3 bases and J by 7 bases; unmatched bases: 10. Germline V gene lookup returns CDR1 KGHSH and CDR2 LQKENI. This CDR3 spans 15 amino acids. The CDR3 DNA is TGTGCCAGCTCACCGACAGGGGACCCTCGTGGGACCCAGTACTTC. Protein product: CASSPTGDPRGTQYF.

Only one count was recorded for this clone. The chain carries TRBV21-1 and TRBJ2-7; the table's D call, TRBD2, has no DNA check behind it. TRBV21-1 is recorded as a pseudogene. This CDR3 region has 13 residues. CDR3 protein: CARGGDYSYEQYV. CDR3 nucleotide sequence: TGTGCCAGGGGGGGGGACTATTCCTACGAGCAGTACGTC.